This section outlines one T cell receptor beta chain sequence together with its context. The CDR3 has 14 amino acids. Germline V gene lookup returns CDR1 SGHDT and CDR2 YYEEEE. V was trimmed by 3 bases and J by 1 base, leaving 11 bases between them. This sample is drawn from a study of blood T cell repertoires in COVID-19. The data were produced by immunoSEQ multiplex PCR, yet TCRdb's version contains in-frame clones alone and is incomplete. The sample records about 170,000 clones, roughly 93% being singletons. The sequenced sample was peripheral blood. The chain carries TRBV5-6 and TRBJ2-7, with D possibly TRBD1 on 5 matching bases. The receptor was derived from a man aged 18-30 years with COVID-19, enrolled during active disease. The DNA of the CDR3 is TGTGCCAGCAGCTCGAAGGGGTCTTCCTACGAGCAGTACTTC. Encoded protein: CASSSKGSSYEQYF.